The present entry profiles one T cell receptor beta chain with its context. CDR3 size: 16 residues. J gave up 7 bases and V 6 bases, and 12 bases lay outside the gene matches. The V gene's germline CDR1 is MDHEN and CDR2 SYDVKM. This sample is drawn from a study of blood T cell repertoires in COVID-19. Study at large: The origin of the acute and convalescent COVID-19 samples was the United States, Italy and Spain. The analysed material was cDNA or gDNA that came from T cells, B-cell-depleted T cells, or PBMCs.

As processed by the authors: Nucleated cell counts were estimated from reference gene primer amplification. The repertoire was sequenced with immunoSEQ multiplex PCR; TCRdb's copy has only in-frame clones and lacks some. The V and J calls and clone size are taken from that table; D and trimming were inferred from the DNA. This sample yields 90,000 to 110,000 clones, of which roughly 80% are seen a single time; about 4.1% belongs to the top ten. The sample comprised peripheral blood. V is TRBV28 and J is TRBJ2-2, with 9 bases that match TRBD1. This clonotype was sampled from a human donor in a cohort sampled during active or convalescent COVID-19. CDR3 sequence reads: CASRPPPGQGHGELFF. The CDR3 region has the DNA TGTGCCAGCAGGCCCCCTCCGGGACAGGGCCACGGGGAGCTGTTTTTT.